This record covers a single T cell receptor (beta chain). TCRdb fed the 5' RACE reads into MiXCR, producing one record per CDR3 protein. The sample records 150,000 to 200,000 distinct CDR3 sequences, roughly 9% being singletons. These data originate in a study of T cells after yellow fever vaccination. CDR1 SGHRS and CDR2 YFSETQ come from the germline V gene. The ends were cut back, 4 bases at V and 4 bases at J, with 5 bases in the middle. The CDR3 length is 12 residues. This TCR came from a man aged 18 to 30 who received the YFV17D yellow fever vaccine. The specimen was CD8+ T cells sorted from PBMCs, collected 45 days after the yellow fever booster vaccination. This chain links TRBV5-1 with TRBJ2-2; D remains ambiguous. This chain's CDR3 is CASSPSTGELFF. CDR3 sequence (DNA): TGCGCCAGCAGCCCTTCCACCGGGGAGCTGTTTTTT.